Given below is one T cell receptor (beta chain) in context. This sample was included in a study of T cell changes during pregnancy in multiple sclerosis. Measured with immunoSEQ multiplex PCR; TCRdb has only the in-frame clones, and not every one. The sample contains around 20,000 clones, about nine tenths of which appear only once. V was cut by 2 bases and J by 6 bases, with 7 bases left in between. CDR1 MNHNS and CDR2 SASEGT come from the germline V gene. This CDR3 contains 13 residues. The rearrangement links TRBV6-1 to TRBJ2-2; possible D gene TRBD2, 5 bases. This TCR was sampled from a female donor in good health, enrolled as a control in a pregnancy study. The sample was CD8+ T cells from peripheral blood mononuclear cells, taken in the second trimester of pregnancy. CDR3 loop: CASSERDAGELFF. The CDR3 nucleotides are TGTGCCAGCAGTGAACGGGATGCCGGGGAGCTGTTTTTT.